These 25 T cell receptor beta chains originate from one sample sequenced in a study of human T cells and chemical hapten exposure. Time point reported: patch test 3, about 24 weeks after DPC sensitization. Sample treatment: therapeutic diphenylcyclopropenone sensitization with weekly scalp DPC. MiXCR, run by TCRdb on the RACE reads, gives a single entry per CDR3 protein. The sample shows approximately 60,000 distinct CDR3 sequences, approximately 10% of them seen only once. Source: whole blood, taken in connection with sensitization to the hapten diphenylcyclopropenone (DPC). The source of these receptors is a woman aged 25 to 39 with alopecia areata. Some clones in this sample may be carry-over from other donors' samples.

This clonotype was seen more than once but under ten times. This chain's CDR3 is CASSQEGGLAGSYNEQFF. CDR3 coding DNA: TGCGCCAGCAGCCAAGAAGGCGGACTAGCGGGATCCTACAATGAGCAGTTCTTC. The V gene is TRBV4-3, the J gene TRBJ2-1, with 12 positions matching TRBD2. There are 18 residues in the CDR3. The V and J ends lost 0 bases and 1 base, in that order; junction bases with no gene match: 4. Germline CDR1 and CDR2: LGHNA and YSLEER.

In this sample, this clonotype turned up many times. The J gene is TRBJ2-1, the V gene TRBV29-1; no definite D call. Trimming cost V 4 bases and J 9 bases, with 4 bases left between them. This CDR3 region has 9 residues. Per the germline V gene, CDR1 is SQVTM and CDR2 is ANQGSEA. The CDR3 DNA reads as TGCAGCGTTGGGAGTGAGCAGTTCTTC. It specifies CSVGSEQFF.

This clonotype was seen a handful of times. The chain recombines TRBV5-1 with TRBJ2-7; D gene ambiguous. V lost 4 bases to trimming and J lost 2 bases, with 16 bases between them. This CDR3 comprises 15 residues. Germline V CDR1 and CDR2: SGHRS, YFSETQ. CDR3 region: CASSPGTANPYEQYF. The CDR3 nucleotides read TGCGCCAGCAGCCCCGGTACCGCTAACCCCTACGAGCAGTACTTC.

A note on this clonotype: At one end, the junction sequence differs from germline, possibly due to a read error. CDR3 sequence (DNA): TGCAGTGCTAGTGGGATCGGGACAGAGAACACCGGGGAGCTATTTTTT. It translates to CSASGIGTENTGELFF. The chain recombines TRBV20-1 with TRBJ2-2, with 7 bases lining up with TRBD1. The length of the CDR3 is 16 residues. Germline CDR1 is DFQATT and CDR2 is SNEGSKA (reference sequence).

Many counts were recorded for this clonotype. The genes are TRBV20-1 and TRBJ2-5, with unresolved D. The V gene lost 1 base and the J gene lost 5 bases, with 14 bases spanning the gap. Germline V gene lookup returns CDR1 DFQATT and CDR2 SNEGSKA (reference sequence). CDR3 length equals 14 residues. CDR3 in amino acids: CSARGLMVRETQYF. CDR3 DNA sequence: TGCAGTGCTAGAGGTCTGATGGTACGCGAGACCCAGTACTTC.

This clonotype was counted at least ten times. The V gene is TRBV12-3 or TRBV12-4, the J gene TRBJ2-7, with TRBD1 matching 8 bases. The CDR3 totals 15 residues. V shed 7 bases, J shed 3 bases, and the junction held 11 bases outside the gene matches. This chain's CDR3 is CASIRSGTGDYEQYF. The CDR3 DNA sequence: TGTGCCAGCATCCGGAGTGGGACAGGTGACTACGAGCAGTACTTC.

This clonotype was detected ten times or more. This chain connects TRBV29-1 to TRBJ1-2; TRBD1 matches at 11 bases. The CDR3 runs to 15 residues. The germline gives CDR1 SQVTM, CDR2 ANQGSEA. J was trimmed by 7 bases and V by 6 bases; bases with no gene match: 13. The CDR3 nucleotides are TGCAGCGTGGCCGGGACAGGGGGAGGGGTGTCTGGCTACACCTTC. Its translation: CSVAGTGGGVSGYTF.

This clonotype was seen a handful of times. The chain joins TRBV29-1 to TRBJ1-1, with TRBD1 as a possible D gene (6 bases). Trimming removed 4 bases from V and 1 base from J, with 16 bases in between. The CDR3 spans 15 residues. The germline CDR1 and CDR2 sequences are SQVTM and ANQGSEA. CDR3 DNA sequence: TGCAGCGTTGGCGGGAAGGGGGGGCCGAACACTGAAGCTTTCTTT. Translated: CSVGGKGGPNTEAFF.

This clonotype was counted at least ten times. The chain employs TRBV5-1 and TRBJ2-1; 8 bases match TRBD2. V was clipped by 2 bases and J by 2 bases; unmatched bases: 3. Per the germline V gene, CDR1 is SGHRS and CDR2 is YFSETQ. The CDR3 totals 15 residues. The CDR3 coding sequence is TGCGCCAGCAGCTTCGGCGGGGGGCCCTACAATGAGCAGTTCTTC. It encodes CASSFGGGPYNEQFF.

This clonotype was seen repeatedly, ten times or more. The chain carries TRBV6-2 or TRBV6-3 and TRBJ2-1; 11 bases agree with TRBD2. The CDR3 consists of 16 residues. Per germline, CDR1 MNHEY and CDR2 SVGEGT. The V segment lost 5 bases and the J segment 0 bases; nucleotides outside the gene matches: 3. CDR3 nucleotides: TGTGCCAGCAGTACCGGGACTAGCGGCTCCTACAATGAGCAGTTCTTC. This gives the protein CASSTGTSGSYNEQFF.

The genes are TRBV20-1 and TRBJ1-2; 7 nucleotides match TRBD1. The germline V gene encodes CDR1 DFQATT and CDR2 SNEGSKA (reference sequence). J lost 7 bases, V lost 4 bases, and 6 bases had no gene match. This CDR3 contains 12 residues. This CDR3 is CSAKKQGTGYTF. CDR3 in DNA: TGCAGTGCTAAAAAACAGGGGACTGGCTACACCTTC.

Ten or more counts support this clonotype. V is TRBV29-1 and J is TRBJ2-3; 10 nucleotides agree with TRBD2. Germline lookup yields CDR1 SQVTM and CDR2 ANQGSEA. The CDR3 consists of 14 residues. The V and J ends lost 7 bases and 5 bases, in that order; junction bases with no gene match: 9. The CDR3 region has the DNA TGCAGCGAGATGGCTAGCGGGGGAGTAGATACGCAGTATTTT. This encodes CSEMASGGVDTQYF.

This clonotype was recorded at least ten times. The chain recombines TRBV5-1 with TRBJ2-1; no clear D. The germline gives CDR1 SGHRS, CDR2 YFSETQ. The CDR3 contains 13 residues. V dropped 4 bases and J dropped 5 bases, with 10 bases sitting between them. This chain's CDR3 is CASSPQPDNEQFF. The DNA of the CDR3 is TGCGCCAGCAGCCCCCAACCGGACAATGAGCAGTTCTTC.

This clonotype was observed a handful of times. V and J are TRBV2 and TRBJ2-1; 8 nucleotides match TRBD2. CDR1 SNHLY and CDR2 FYNNEI come from the germline V gene. J gave up 9 bases and V 1 base, and 5 bases lay outside the gene matches. CDR3 size: 14 residues. The CDR3 spells CASSEDLAGGEQFF. The CDR3 region has the DNA TGTGCCAGCAGTGAAGACCTAGCGGGTGGTGAGCAGTTCTTC.

The table lists this clonotype with many counts. The V gene is TRBV28, the J gene TRBJ1-1; 7 bases match TRBD1. Trimming at V came to 2 bases and at J to 2 bases, leaving 5 bases not matched to a gene. This CDR3 has 15 amino acids. The germline gives CDR1 MDHEN, CDR2 SYDVKM. The CDR3 DNA reads as TGTGCCAGCAGTTTAGGAGCAGGGGGAAACACTGAAGCTTTCTTT. It yields the protein CASSLGAGGNTEAFF.

This clonotype was observed many times. The rearrangement uses TRBV11-2 and TRBJ1-2; D not certain. Looked up from germline, CDR1 is SGHAT and CDR2 is FQNNGV. This CDR3 is built from 13 residues. V lost 5 bases and J 3 bases, leaving 10 bases between the germline ends. The CDR3 DNA is TGTGCCAGCAGCCGCGGATCGGACTATGGCTACACCTTC. Translation gives CASSRGSDYGYTF. The full variable domain, with the rest looked up from reference TRBV11-2 and TRBJ1-2, is EAGVAQSPRYKIIEKRQSVAFWCNPISGHATLYWYQQILGQGPKLLIQFQNNGVVDDSQLPKDRFSAERLKGVDSTLKIQPAKLEDSAVYLCASSRGSDYGYTFGSGTRLTVV.

V gene TRBV7-2 combines with J gene TRBJ1-5; a weak D match, TRBD1 (6 bases). Trimming cost V 5 bases and J 0 bases, with 8 bases left between them. The CDR3 totals 14 residues. In germline, CDR1 is SGHTA, CDR2 FQGNSA. CDR3 sequence reads: CASSRTVSNQPQHF. The CDR3 DNA reads TGTGCCAGCAGCCGGACAGTTAGCAATCAGCCCCAGCATTTT.

This clonotype was recorded many times. The rearrangement links TRBV13 to TRBJ2-3; 10 bases line up with TRBD2. Unmatched junction bases numbered 9, after V lost 5 bases and J lost 4 bases. CDR1 and CDR2 (germline): PRHDT, FYEKMQ (reference sequence). CDR3 length: 16 amino acids. Written as DNA, the CDR3 is TGTGCCAGCAGCCCCCGGGTAGCGGGAGGTTCAGATACGCAGTATTTT. The encoded protein is CASSPRVAGGSDTQYF.

The rearrangement links TRBV7-2 to TRBJ1-4; TRBD1 matches at 10 bases. V trimming: 5 bases; J trimming: 7 bases; junction bases outside the gene matches: 4. The CDR3 is made up of 14 amino acids. Germline V CDR1 and CDR2: SGHTA, FQGNSA. Here the CDR3 DNA reads TGTGCCAGCAGCATGGGACAGGGGCGTGAAAAACTGTTTTTT. Protein product: CASSMGQGREKLFF.

This clonotype showed up just a few times. The CDR3 DNA follows: TGTGCCAGCAGCCTCCTACTACAAGAGACCCAGTACTTC. This sequence encodes CASSLLLQETQYF. The chain carries TRBV2 and TRBJ2-5, with D uncertain. The V gene lost 6 bases and the J gene lost 2 bases, with 10 bases spanning the gap. The CDR3 is 13 residues long. Germline V gene sequence: CDR1 SNHLY, CDR2 FYNNEI. Filled out from reference TRBV2 and TRBJ2-5, the complete variable domain reads EPEVTQTPSHQVTQMGQEVILRCVPISNHLYFYWYRQILGQKVEFLVSFYNNEISEKSEIFDDQFSVERPDGSNFTLKIRSTKLEDSAMYFCASSLLLQETQYFGPGTRLLVL.

This clonotype showed up just a few times. V gene TRBV6-6 combines with J gene TRBJ2-5; tentatively, D is TRBD1 or TRBD2 (6 bases each). The ends were cut back, 2 bases at V and 5 bases at J, with 12 bases in the middle. Germline CDR1 is MNHNY and CDR2 is SVGAGI (reference sequence). The CDR3 is 14 residues long. DNA of the CDR3: TGTGCCAGCAGTTACGTTACGGGGGCCGAGACCCAGTACTTC. It is translated as CASSYVTGAETQYF.

The CDR3 loop is CASRTSGVAGGRFTDTQYF. CDR3 bases: TGTGCCAGCAGAACCTCTGGGGTAGCGGGGGGGCGTTTCACAGATACGCAGTATTTT. The chain links TRBV6-5 to TRBJ2-3, with 11 bases matching TRBD2. This CDR3 spans 19 amino acids. Germline V lookup: CDR1 MNHEY, CDR2 SVGAGI. The V segment lost 6 bases and the J segment 2 bases; nucleotides outside the gene matches: 16.

This clonotype has only a few counts. The V gene is TRBV5-1, the J gene TRBJ2-7; a weak D match, TRBD1 (5 bases). The ends were cut back, 3 bases at V and 2 bases at J, with 6 bases in the middle. CDR3 length equals 12 residues. Germline CDR1 and CDR2: SGHRS and YFSETQ. The CDR3 bases are TGCGCCAGCAGCTCGGACACCTACGAGCAGTACTTC. Protein: CASSSDTYEQYF. The variable domain in full, completed from reference TRBV5-1 and TRBJ2-7, reads KAGVTQTPRYLIKTRGQQVTLSCSPISGHRSVSWYQQTPGQGLQFLFEYFSETQRNKGNFPGRFSGRQFSNSRSEMNVSTLELGDSALYLCASSSDTYEQYFGPGTRLTVT.

The sample holds a few counts of this clonotype. The V gene is TRBV5-1, the J gene TRBJ2-7; TRBD1 agrees at 8 bases. The J segment lost 9 bases and the V segment lost 4 bases, leaving 6 bases of the junction unmatched. In germline, CDR1 is SGHRS, CDR2 YFSETQ. The CDR3 sequence is 12 residues long. CDR3 in DNA: TGCGCCAGCAGCCTGGACAGGGTGCGGCAGTACTTC. Translating gives CASSLDRVRQYF.

This clonotype was recorded at least ten times. This sequence joins TRBV7-2 and TRBJ2-2; D not certain. The germline V and J ends were trimmed by 6 bases and 4 bases, with 12 bases remaining between them. Germline V gene lookup returns CDR1 SGHTA and CDR2 FQGNSA. The length of the CDR3 is 14 residues. The DNA for the CDR3 is TGTGCCAGCAGGAGAAGAGGCGGCACCGGGGAGCTGTTTTTT. Its translation is CASRRRGGTGELFF.